The clone carrying this T cell receptor (beta chain) turned up a few times. The data were obtained in a study of shared clonotypes between healthy human individuals. V lost 1 base and J 5 bases, leaving 18 bases between the germline ends. The CDR3 extends over 17 amino acids. Germline V lookup: CDR1 KGHSH, CDR2 LQKENI. TCRdb's table, derived via immunoSEQ multiplex PCR, lists solely in-frame clones and lacks some. The sample consists of about 1.1 million clones, approximately 80% of them appearing once. The rearrangement links TRBV18 to TRBJ1-5; D is ambiguous. The TCR sequence derives from a young man in good health. Some clones in this sample may be carry-over from other donors' samples. Sequenced: memory CD4+ T cells from PBMCs. Subset defined: CD45RA-negative fraction. CDR3 loop: CASSPRAGNGLDQPQHF. The CDR3 DNA is TGTGCCAGCTCACCACGGGCTGGGAATGGTTTAGATCAGCCCCAGCATTTT.